This T cell receptor beta chain was sequenced during a study of beta chain features in type 1 diabetes. Turning to this clone: What it binds is not known.

The authors reverse transcribed all of the isolated RNA, so sequencing captured expressed TCRB transcripts. Sequenced by immunoSEQ multiplex PCR; TCRdb stores in-frame clones only, minus some. The sample lists some 150,000 clones; about 9.7% were seen once. General observations from the study: Moderate but significant shortening of TCRB CDR3s was recorded in all four CD4+ subsets from Type 1 diabetes patients.

Germline V gives CDR1 SGHAT, CDR2 FQNNGV. The CDR3 sequence is 15 residues long. V was pared by 7 bases and J by 3 bases, with 18 bases between. Sequenced material: central memory CD4+ T cells from blood. V and J are TRBV11-2 and TRBJ1-1; D gene ambiguous. The receptor was derived from a woman aged 40 to 49 in good health. The CDR3 nucleotides are TGTGCCAGCACCGAGGGAGTGGGAAAACACACTGAAGCTTTCTTT. It encodes CASTEGVGKHTEAFF.